This T cell receptor (beta chain) was sequenced in a study of blood T cell repertoires in COVID-19. Background on the study: COVID-19 samples from acute and convalescent phases originated in the United States, Italy and Spain. In each case, the material was cDNA or gDNA derived from T cells, B-cell-depleted T cells, or PBMCs.

The germline V gene encodes CDR1 LNHDA and CDR2 SQIVND (reference sequence). V lost 6 bases, J lost 5 bases, and 14 bases lay in between. The CDR3 is 14 amino acids. In the authors' workflow: Estimated nucleated cell counts came from reference gene primer amplification. Sequencing used immunoSEQ multiplex PCR; TCRdb keeps in-frame clones, though not all of them. D and trimming were read from the DNA, whereas the V and J calls and clone size are those reported in that table. In the table there are some 220,000 clones, around 85% of which are singletons. This clonotype originated in a woman aged 70-85 years with COVID-19, enrolled during active disease. The genes are TRBV19 and TRBJ2-1, with D perhaps TRBD1 (5 bases). Sequenced input: peripheral blood. CDR3 in DNA: TGTGCCAGTAGGGCCTGGACAAGCAACAATGAGCAGTTCTTC. This sequence encodes CASRAWTSNNEQFF.